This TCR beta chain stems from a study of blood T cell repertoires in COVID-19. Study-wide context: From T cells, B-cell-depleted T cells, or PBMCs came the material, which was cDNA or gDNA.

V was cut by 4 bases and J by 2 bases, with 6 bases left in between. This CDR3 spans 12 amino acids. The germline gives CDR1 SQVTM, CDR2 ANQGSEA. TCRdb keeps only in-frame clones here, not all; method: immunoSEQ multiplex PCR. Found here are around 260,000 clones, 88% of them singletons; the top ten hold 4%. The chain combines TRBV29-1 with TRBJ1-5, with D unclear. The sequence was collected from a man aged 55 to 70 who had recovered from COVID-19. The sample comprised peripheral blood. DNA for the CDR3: TGCAGCGTTGTAACAGGCAATCAGCCCCAGCATTTT. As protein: CSVVTGNQPQHF.